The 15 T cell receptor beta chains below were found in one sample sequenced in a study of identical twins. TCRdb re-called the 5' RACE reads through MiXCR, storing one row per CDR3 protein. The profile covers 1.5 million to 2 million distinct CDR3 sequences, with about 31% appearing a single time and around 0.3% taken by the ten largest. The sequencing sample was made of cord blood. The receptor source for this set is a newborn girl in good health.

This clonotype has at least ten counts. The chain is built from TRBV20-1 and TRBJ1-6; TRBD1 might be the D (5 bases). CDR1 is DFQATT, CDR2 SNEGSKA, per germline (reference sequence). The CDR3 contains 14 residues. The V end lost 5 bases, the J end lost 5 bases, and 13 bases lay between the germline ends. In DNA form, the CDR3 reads TGCAGTGCTTCCCCCGGGACGGATAATTCACCCCTCCACTTT. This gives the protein CSASPGTDNSPLHF.

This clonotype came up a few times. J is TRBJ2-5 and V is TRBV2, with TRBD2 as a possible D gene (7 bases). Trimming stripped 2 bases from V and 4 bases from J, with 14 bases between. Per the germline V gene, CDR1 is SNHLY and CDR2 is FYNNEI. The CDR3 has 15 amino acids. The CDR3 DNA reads TGTGCCAGCAGTGAATTCCAGGGAGGGGGAGAGACCCAGTACTTC. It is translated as CASSEFQGGGETQYF.

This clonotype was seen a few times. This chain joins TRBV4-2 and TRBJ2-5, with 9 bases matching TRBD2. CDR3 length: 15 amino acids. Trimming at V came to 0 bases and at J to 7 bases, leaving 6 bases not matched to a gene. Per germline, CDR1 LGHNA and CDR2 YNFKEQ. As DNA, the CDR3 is TGTGCCAGCAGCCAAGACCTAGCGGGGAGTAGGACCCAGTACTTC. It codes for CASSQDLAGSRTQYF.

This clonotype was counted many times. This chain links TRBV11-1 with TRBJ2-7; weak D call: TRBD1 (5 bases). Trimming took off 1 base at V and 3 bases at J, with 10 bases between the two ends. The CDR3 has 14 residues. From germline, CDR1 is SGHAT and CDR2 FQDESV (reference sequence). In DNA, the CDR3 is TGTGCCAGCAGCTTAGTGGGCGGACACTACGAGCAGTACTTC. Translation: CASSLVGGHYEQYF.

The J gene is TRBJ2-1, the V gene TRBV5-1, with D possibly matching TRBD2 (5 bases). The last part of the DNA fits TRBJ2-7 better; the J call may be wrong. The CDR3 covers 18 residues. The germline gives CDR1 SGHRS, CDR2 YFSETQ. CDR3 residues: CASSPVPLRTRSYNEQYF. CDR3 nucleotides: TGCGCCAGCAGCCCGGTACCTCTCAGGACTCGCTCCTACAATGAGCAGTACTTC.

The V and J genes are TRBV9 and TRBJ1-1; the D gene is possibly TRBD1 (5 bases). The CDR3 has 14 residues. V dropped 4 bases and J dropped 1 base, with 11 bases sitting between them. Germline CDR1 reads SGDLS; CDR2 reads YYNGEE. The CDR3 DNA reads TGTGCCAGCAGCCCTCACGGACAGAACACTGAAGCTTTCTTT. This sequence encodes CASSPHGQNTEAFF.

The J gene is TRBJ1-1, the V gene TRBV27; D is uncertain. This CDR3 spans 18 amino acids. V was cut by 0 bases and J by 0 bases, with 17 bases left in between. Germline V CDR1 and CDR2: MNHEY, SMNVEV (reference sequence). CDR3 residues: CASSLSRTTTGMNTEAFF. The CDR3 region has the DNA TGTGCCAGCAGTTTATCTCGTACTACGACGGGCATGAACACTGAAGCTTTCTTT.

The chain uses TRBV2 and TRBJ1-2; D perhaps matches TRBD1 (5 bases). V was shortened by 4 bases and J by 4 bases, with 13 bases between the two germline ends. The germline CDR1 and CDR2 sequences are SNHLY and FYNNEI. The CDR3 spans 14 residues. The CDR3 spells CASSGQSLGYGYTF. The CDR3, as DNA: TGTGCCAGCAGTGGACAGTCGCTAGGCTATGGCTACACCTTC.

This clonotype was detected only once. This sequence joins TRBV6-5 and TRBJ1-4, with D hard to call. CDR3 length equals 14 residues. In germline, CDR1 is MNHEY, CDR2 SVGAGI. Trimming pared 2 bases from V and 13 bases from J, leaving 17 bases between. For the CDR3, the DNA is TGTGCCAGCAGTTACGGGATGAAAAGAGGAGGACTGTTTTTT. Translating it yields CASSYGMKRGGLFF.

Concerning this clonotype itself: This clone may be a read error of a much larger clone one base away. The CDR3 DNA reads as TGTGCCAGCAGTCTCCGGGACGGGATACTCTATGGCTACACCTTC. Protein product: CASSLRDGILYGYTF. The gene calls are TRBV12-3 or TRBV12-4 and TRBJ1-2; a possible D gene is TRBD1 (5 bases). V was shortened by 5 bases and J by 4 bases, with 17 bases between the two germline ends. The CDR3 contains 15 residues.

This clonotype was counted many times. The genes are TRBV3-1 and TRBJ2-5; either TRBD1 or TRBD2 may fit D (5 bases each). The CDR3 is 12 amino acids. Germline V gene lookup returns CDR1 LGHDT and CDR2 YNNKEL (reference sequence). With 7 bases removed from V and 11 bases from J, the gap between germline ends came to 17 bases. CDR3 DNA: TGTGCCAGCATATCTTTCCGGGGCCCTCAGTACTTC. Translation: CASISFRGPQYF.

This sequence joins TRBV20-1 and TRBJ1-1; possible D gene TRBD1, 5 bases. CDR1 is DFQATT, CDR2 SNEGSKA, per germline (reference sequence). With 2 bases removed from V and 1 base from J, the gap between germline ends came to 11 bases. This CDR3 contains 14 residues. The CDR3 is CSARWAGTNTEAFF. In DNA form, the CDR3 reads TGCAGTGCTAGATGGGCAGGGACGAACACTGAAGCTTTCTTT.

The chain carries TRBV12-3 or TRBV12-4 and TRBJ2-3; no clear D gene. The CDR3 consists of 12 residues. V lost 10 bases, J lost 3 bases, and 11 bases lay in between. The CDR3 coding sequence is TGTGCCAACAGCCCTGGTACAGATACGCAGTATTTT. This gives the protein CANSPGTDTQYF.

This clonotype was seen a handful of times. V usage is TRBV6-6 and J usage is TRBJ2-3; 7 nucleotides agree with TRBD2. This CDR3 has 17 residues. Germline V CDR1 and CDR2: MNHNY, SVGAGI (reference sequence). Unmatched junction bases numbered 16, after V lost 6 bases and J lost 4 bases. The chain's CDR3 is CASRGKLGRADSDTQYF. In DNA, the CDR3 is TGTGCCAGCAGAGGGAAGCTAGGGAGGGCGGATTCAGATACGCAGTATTTT.

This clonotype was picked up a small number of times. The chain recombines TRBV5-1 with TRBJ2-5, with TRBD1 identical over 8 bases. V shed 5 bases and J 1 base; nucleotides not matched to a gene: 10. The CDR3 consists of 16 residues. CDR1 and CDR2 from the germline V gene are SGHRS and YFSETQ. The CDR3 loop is CASRGQGLFSQETQYF. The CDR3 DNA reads TGCGCCAGCAGAGGACAGGGCCTTTTTTCCCAAGAGACCCAGTACTTC.